This TCR beta chain originates from a study of T cell repertoires in cytomegalovirus infection. This CDR3 is built from 15 residues. V was clipped by 7 bases and J by 3 bases, with 17 bases between them. Germline lookup yields CDR1 SGHDT and CDR2 YYEEEE. TCRdb fed the reads into MiXCR, producing one record per CDR3 protein. The sample yields 200,000 to 300,000 distinct CDR3 sequences, roughly 15% seen once. The sequencing input was PBMCs. The rearrangement joins TRBV5-6 to TRBJ2-4; either TRBD1 or TRBD2 may fit D (5 bases each). The TCR originated in a human donor in good health (CMV status not recorded). Some clones in this sample may be carry-over from other donors' samples. CDR3 amino acids: CASSVIGTVKNIQYF. CDR3 nucleotides: TGTGCCAGCTCCGTGATCGGGACGGTCAAAAACATTCAGTACTTC.